This record looks at one T cell receptor beta chain sequence and its context. Its matching antigen is unknown. TCRbeta libraries were built with three rounds of nested PCR, modified from ARM-PCR. TCRdb independently ran MiXCR on the multiplex PCR reads; one entry per CDR3 protein. The sample gives about 86,000 distinct CDR3 sequences, roughly three quarters of which show up once; 20% to 25% is in the top ten. Trimming took 1 base from V and 3 from J, leaving 7 bases between them. Per the germline V gene, CDR1 is KGHSH and CDR2 is LQKENI. CDR3 length: 13 residues. RNA was extracted from bulk tissue without any cell sorting. This non-tumor lung sample came from over 3 cm beyond the tumor edge. The record originates from a study of tumor and adjacent non-tumor tissue in lung cancer. Study outcomes and limitations: Significantly higher TCR diversity was found in tumor than normal lung.

V is TRBV18 and J is TRBJ2-7, with D hard to call. Sequencing was done on a sample of distant non-tumor lung tissue. The TCR was taken from a woman aged 50 to 60 with non-small cell lung cancer. This chain's CDR3 is CASSPHYVYEQYF. DNA for the CDR3: TGTGCCAGCTCACCACACTACGTCTACGAGCAGTACTTC.